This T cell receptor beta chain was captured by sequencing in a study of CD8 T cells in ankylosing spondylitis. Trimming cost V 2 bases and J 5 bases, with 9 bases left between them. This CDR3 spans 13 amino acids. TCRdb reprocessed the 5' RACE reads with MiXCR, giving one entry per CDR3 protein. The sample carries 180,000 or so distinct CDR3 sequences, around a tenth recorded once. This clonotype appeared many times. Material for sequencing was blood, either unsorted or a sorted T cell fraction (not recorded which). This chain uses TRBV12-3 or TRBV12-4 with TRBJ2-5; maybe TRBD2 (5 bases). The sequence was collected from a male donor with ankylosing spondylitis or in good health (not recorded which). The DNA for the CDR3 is TGTGCCAGCAGTTTACTAGCCCGGGAGACCCAGTACTTC. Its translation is CASSLLARETQYF.